The 25 T cell receptor beta chains below were found in one sample sequenced in a study of blood T cell repertoires in COVID-19. Sequencing was performed with immunoSEQ multiplex PCR; in TCRdb, only in-frame clones are kept and a portion is missing. The sample records about 300,000 clones, 85% to 90% being singletons. Sequencing was performed on peripheral blood. These receptors were obtained from a middle-aged man with acute or convalescent COVID-19.

This chain links TRBV10-1 with TRBJ2-7, with 8 bases fitting TRBD1. V was pared by 8 bases and J by 4 bases, with 10 bases of the junction left unmatched. The CDR3 sequence is 14 residues long. In germline, CDR1 is WNHNN, CDR2 SYGVQD (reference sequence). The CDR3 DNA reads TGCGCCAGCCTCTACCGGGACAGGCCGTACGAGCAGTACTTC. Translated, it gives CASLYRDRPYEQYF.

The gene calls are TRBV20-1 and TRBJ2-1; tentatively, D is TRBD1 (5 bases). CDR1 DFQATT and CDR2 SNEGSKA come from the germline V gene (reference sequence). Trimming cost V 6 bases and J 8 bases, with 11 bases left between them. CDR3 length: 11 residues. The CDR3 spells CSATGRDEQFF. The CDR3 DNA follows: TGCAGTGCCACAGGCCGGGATGAGCAGTTCTTC.

Points on this clone: Additional DNA sequences in this sample encode the identical CDR3. DNA of the CDR3: TGTGCCACCAGTGACCCCGGGACAGGGGGAGTTTATGGCTACACCTTC. Translating it yields CATSDPGTGGVYGYTF. This chain connects TRBV24-1 to TRBJ1-2; TRBD1 matches at 11 bases. The V and J ends lost 4 bases and 5 bases, in that order; junction bases with no gene match: 8. The CDR3 sequence is 16 residues long. Looked up from germline, CDR1 is KGHDR and CDR2 is SFDVKD.

The genes are TRBV20-1 and TRBJ2-6, with 7 bases aligning to TRBD1. Trimming took 3 bases from V and 0 from J; bases not matched to a gene: 5. Germline lookup yields CDR1 DFQATT and CDR2 SNEGSKA (reference sequence). This CDR3 comprises 16 residues. The CDR3 reads CSASSGGRSGANVLTF. The CDR3 nucleotides are TGCAGTGCTAGTTCAGGGGGTCGCTCTGGGGCCAACGTCCTGACTTTC.

This rearrangement joins TRBV18 to TRBJ1-2, with D hard to call. Trimming pared 2 bases from V and 2 bases from J, leaving 6 bases between. CDR1 is KGHSH and CDR2 is LQKENI in the germline V gene. The CDR3 runs to 13 residues. The CDR3 protein is CASSPDGNYGYTF. The CDR3 coding sequence is TGTGCCAGCTCACCAGACGGGAACTATGGCTACACCTTC.

The chain uses TRBV7-2 and TRBJ1-2, with D possibly being TRBD1 (5 bases). From germline, CDR1 is SGHTA and CDR2 FQGNSA. CDR3 size: 13 residues. With 5 bases removed from V and 3 bases from J, the gap between germline ends came to 10 bases. The CDR3 DNA reads as TGTGCCAGCAGCCTACAGGCGGACTATGGCTACACCTTC. Translating gives CASSLQADYGYTF.

CDR3 region: CASSLAPGQGASSGGYTF. For the CDR3, the DNA is TGTGCCAGCAGCTTGGCCCCGGGACAGGGGGCTTCTTCTGGAGGCTACACCTTC. The V call is TRBV5-5, the J call TRBJ1-2; 12 positions agree with TRBD1. In germline, CDR1 is SGHKS, CDR2 YYEKEE (reference sequence). V was pared by 0 bases and J by 8 bases, with 14 bases of the junction left unmatched. There are 18 residues in the CDR3.

The chain uses TRBV5-1 and TRBJ2-1, with 8 bases matching TRBD1. Germline V CDR1 and CDR2: SGHRS, YFSETQ. V shed 4 bases, J shed 3 bases, and the junction held 6 bases outside the gene matches. There are 15 residues in the CDR3. CDR3: CASSPQGANYNEQFF. The CDR3 DNA sequence: TGCGCCAGCAGCCCTCAGGGGGCGAACTACAATGAGCAGTTCTTC.

This chain joins TRBV18 and TRBJ2-7, with 10 bases aligning to TRBD1. Germline V gives CDR1 KGHSH, CDR2 LQKENI. The CDR3 covers 14 residues. The junction had 5 bases not matched to a gene; V was cut back by 3 bases and J by 6 bases. The CDR3 coding sequence is TGTGCCAGCTCACCCGGGACAGGGGACCGCGAGCAGTACTTC. This translates into CASSPGTGDREQYF.

This clone was picked up one time. V usage is TRBV7-3 and J usage is TRBJ1-1; D unresolved. The germline CDR1 and CDR2 sequences are SGHTA and FQGTGA. The CDR3 is made up of 16 amino acids. V gave up 5 bases and J gave up 3 bases, with 19 bases separating them. CDR3 DNA: TGTGCCAGCAGCCCAGAATTGACTGCGCTCTACACTGAAGCTTTCTTT. This translates into CASSPELTALYTEAFF.

The V gene is TRBV7-7, the J gene TRBJ1-6, with TRBD1 matching over 8 bases. V trimming: 2 bases; J trimming: 8 bases; junction bases outside the gene matches: 17. From germline, CDR1 is SSHAT and CDR2 FNYEAQ (reference sequence). The length of the CDR3 is 19 residues. The CDR3 sequence is CASSLIQGENFPSYSPLHF. CDR3 sequence (DNA): TGTGCCAGCAGCTTAATACAGGGGGAAAACTTCCCTTCCTATTCACCCCTCCACTTT.

In its sample, this clone was seen a few times. The rearrangement links TRBV24-1 to TRBJ2-1; 7 bases fit TRBD1. The length of the CDR3 is 14 residues. The ends lost 1 base at V and 5 bases at J; junction bases unmatched: 1. Germline CDR1 KGHDR, CDR2 SFDVKD. The CDR3 coding sequence is TGTGCCACCAGTGATTTAGGGGGCGACAATGAGCAGTTCTTC. Its protein product is CATSDLGGDNEQFF.

The chain has TRBV12-3 or TRBV12-4 and TRBJ1-1; the D gene is possibly TRBD1 (5 bases). Trimming shortened V by 3 bases and J by 4 bases, and 9 bases separated the two germline ends. CDR3 length equals 13 residues. CDR3 in DNA: TGTGCCAGCAGTTTTCTTAGGGGCACTGAAGCTTTCTTT. Amino acid sequence: CASSFLRGTEAFF.

This clone was found once. This rearrangement joins TRBV5-1 to TRBJ2-2; 12 bases map to TRBD1. This CDR3 has 18 residues. In germline, CDR1 is SGHRS, CDR2 YFSETQ. The junction had 15 bases not matched to a gene; V was cut back by 6 bases and J by 6 bases. CDR3 DNA: TGCGCCAGCACCCGGGGACAGGGGGCGTTTACGGGGGCCGGGGAGCTGTTTTTT. It encodes CASTRGQGAFTGAGELFF.

The chain's CDR3 is CASRGGNEQFF. The CDR3 nucleotides are TGCGCCAGCCGCGGGGGCAATGAGCAGTTCTTC. J is TRBJ2-1 and V is TRBV4-1; 7 bases agree with TRBD2. CDR1 is MGHRA, CDR2 YSYEKL, per germline. V was pared by 8 bases and J by 6 bases, with 1 base of the junction left unmatched. The length of the CDR3 is 11 residues.

The rearrangement links TRBV12-3 or TRBV12-4 to TRBJ2-3; possible D gene TRBD2, 5 bases. The ends were cut back, 0 bases at V and 6 bases at J, with 7 bases in the middle. CDR3 length: 13 residues. This CDR3 reads CASSLARVDTQYF. Here the CDR3 DNA reads TGTGCCAGCAGTTTAGCGCGGGTGGATACGCAGTATTTT.

The chain combines TRBV7-9 with TRBJ1-1, with 10 bases lining up with TRBD1. Germline V gives CDR1 SEHNR, CDR2 FQNEAQ (reference sequence). The CDR3 extends over 16 amino acids. After removal of 6 bases from V and 5 bases from J, the junction contained 12 bases not matched to a gene. The CDR3 DNA reads as TGTGCCAGCAGTCAGGGACAGGGGTATGGTGAAACTGAAGCTTTCTTT. Protein product: CASSQGQGYGETEAFF.

The chain joins TRBV7-2 to TRBJ2-4, with 10 bases lining up with TRBD1. The CDR3 length is 14 residues. Germline CDR1 and CDR2: SGHTA and FQGNSA. The J segment lost 8 bases and the V segment lost 1 base, leaving 2 bases of the junction unmatched. The CDR3 is CASSLGTGGYIQYF. In DNA form, the CDR3 reads TGTGCCAGCAGCTTAGGGACAGGGGGATACATTCAGTACTTC.

This chain joins TRBV6-5 and TRBJ1-2, with TRBD1 matching 7 bases. After removal of 5 bases from V and 5 bases from J, the junction contained 11 bases not matched to a gene. The germline V gene encodes CDR1 MNHEY and CDR2 SVGAGI. This CDR3 contains 15 residues. DNA for the CDR3: TGTGCCAGCAGTCCTCGGGACAGAACCTTTTATGGCTACACCTTC. Its protein product is CASSPRDRTFYGYTF.

The genes are TRBV10-1 and TRBJ1-2, with TRBD1 matching over 7 bases. The CDR3 loop spans 16 amino acids. Germline values: CDR1 WNHNN, CDR2 SYGVQD (reference sequence). Trimming took 0 bases from V and 0 from J; bases not matched to a gene: 4. CDR3 sequence: CASSESGGQPNYGYTF. The CDR3 DNA follows: TGCGCCAGCAGTGAGTCTGGGGGACAGCCTAACTATGGCTACACCTTC.

The chain joins TRBV3-1 (or the pseudogene TRBV3-2) to TRBJ2-7, with unresolved D. The CDR3 consists of 14 residues. Germline V gene lookup returns CDR1 LGHDT and CDR2 YNNKEL (reference sequence). Trimming left V 1 base short and J 0 bases short, with 7 bases between. The CDR3 loop is CASSQGGLSYEQYF. The CDR3 DNA reads TGTGCCAGCAGCCAAGGAGGTCTCTCCTACGAGCAGTACTTC.

The chain recombines TRBV7-2 with TRBJ1-1, with D possibly matching TRBD1 (5 bases). Germline V CDR1 and CDR2: SGHTA, FQGNSA. Trimming took off 5 bases at V and 5 bases at J, with 18 bases between the two ends. The length of the CDR3 is 15 residues. The CDR3 DNA reads TGTGCCAGCAGCCCCTTCGAAGGGCGGGGGACTGAAGCTTTCTTT. It specifies CASSPFEGRGTEAFF. Based on the CDR3 plus reference TRBV7-2 and TRBJ1-1, the full variable domain is GAGVSQSPSNKVTEKGKDVELRCDPISGHTALYWYRQSLGQGLEFLIYFQGNSAPDKSGLPSDRFSAERTGGSVSTLTIQRTQQEDSAVYLCASSPFEGRGTEAFFGQGTRLTVV.

This chain uses TRBV6-5 with TRBJ1-2; 9 nucleotides agree with TRBD1. The J segment lost 3 bases and the V segment lost 7 bases, leaving 6 bases of the junction unmatched. The CDR3 length is 14 residues. Looked up from germline, CDR1 is MNHEY and CDR2 is SVGAGI. The CDR3 DNA sequence: TGTGCCAGCAAAGAAACAGGGGGCGACTATGGCTACACCTTC. This gives the protein CASKETGGDYGYTF.

The chain recombines TRBV6-5 with TRBJ1-6, with D tentatively TRBD1 (6 bases). Germline CDR1 MNHEY, CDR2 SVGAGI. V gave up 0 bases and J gave up 9 bases, with 12 bases separating them. The CDR3 contains 15 residues. CDR3 in DNA: TGTGCCAGCAGTTACTCCGCAGGGGTAGGTTCACCCCTCCACTTT. Encoded protein: CASSYSAGVGSPLHF.

This clone appeared once. The chain has TRBV5-4 and TRBJ1-3; the match to TRBD1 covers 7 bases. The J segment lost 2 bases and the V segment lost 1 base, leaving 12 bases of the junction unmatched. CDR1 is SGHNT and CDR2 is YYREEE in the germline V gene (reference sequence). CDR3 length: 18 amino acids. This chain's CDR3 is CASSLRQGFIVAGNTIYF. The CDR3 DNA is TGTGCCAGCAGCTTGAGACAGGGTTTTATCGTAGCTGGAAACACCATATATTTT.